Included here is one TCR beta chain sequence, with context. CD8+ and CD4+ T cells circulating in blood were sequenced for TCR beta. Healthy donors served as the controls. They were matched for age and sex. FACS was used to enrich TEMRA cells, whereas the CD8+ and CD4+ T cells were obtained by negative isolation. These data are taken from a study of CD8 T cells in Susac syndrome. After extraction with the RNeasy kit, roughly 0.45 to 1 ug of the RNA was reverse transcribed using random hexamers. Multiplex immunoSEQ PCR targeted 54 Vbeta and 13 Jbeta TCR beta segments. TCRdb reprocessed the immunoSEQ multiplex PCR reads with MiXCR, giving one entry per CDR3 protein. The table shows 150,000 to 200,000 distinct CDR3 sequences, with about 94% occurring only once. Material for sequencing was CD4+ T cells from PBMCs. The TCR sequence derives from a human donor in good health.

The CDR3 spells CASSGETGSSYEQYF. The CDR3 bases are TGTGCCAGCAGTGGGGAGACGGGTAGCTCCTACGAGCAGTACTTC. V is TRBV6-1 and J is TRBJ2-7; D is perhaps TRBD2 (5 bases). The germline V gene encodes CDR1 MNHNS and CDR2 SASEGT. Trimming took 4 bases from V and 0 from J, leaving 13 bases between them. This CDR3 contains 15 residues.